These 2 T cell receptor beta chains came from one sample sequenced in a study of monozygotic twins with inflammatory bowel disease. TCRdb re-analyzed the 5' RACE reads; it lists each CDR3 protein once, without DNA. The data include about 160,000 distinct CDR3 sequences; the top ten clones carry around 2.4%. The sequencing input was blood. Receptor source: a human donor with ulcerative colitis or Crohn's disease, or a healthy co-twin of an affected twin (not recorded which).

CDR3: CASSLLQSNTEAFF. The chain carries TRBV12-3 or TRBV12-4 and TRBJ1-1. The CDR3 sequence is 14 residues long.

The CDR3 is CASSLDPRGEAFF. This chain uses TRBV5-1 with TRBJ1-1; the D gene TCRdb calls, TRBD1, cannot be checked with no DNA. CDR3 size: 13 residues. Germline CDR1 SGHRS, CDR2 YFSETQ.